Following are 12 T cell receptor beta chains from one sample sequenced in a study of cytomegalovirus exposure and HLA in healthy donors. Profiling relied on immunoSEQ multiplex PCR, and the TCRdb table lists in-frame clones only, not all of them. The sample records some 100,000 clones, around 85% being singletons. Sequencing was carried out using PBMCs. All receptors come from a man aged 18 to 30 in good health and CMV-seropositive.

The chain links TRBV2 to TRBJ2-7; perhaps TRBD2 as D (6 bases). V lost 6 bases and J 7 bases, leaving 13 bases between the germline ends. Germline assignment: CDR1 SNHLY and CDR2 FYNNEI. The CDR3 spans 12 residues. The DNA for the CDR3 is TGTGCCAGCAGGGGGGACTTTCGGGAGCAGTACTTC. Translating it yields CASRGDFREQYF.

The chain carries TRBV5-6 and TRBJ1-6; D is possibly TRBD1 (6 bases). Trimming removed 0 bases at V and 6 bases at J, with 7 bases between. CDR1 is SGHDT, CDR2 YYEEEE, per germline. The CDR3 is 14 residues long. The CDR3 DNA sequence: TGTGCCAGCAGCTTGGGGACAGTTAATTCACCCCTCCACTTT. Protein sequence: CASSLGTVNSPLHF.

The rearrangement links TRBV29-1 to TRBJ1-2; D remains unclear. Germline V gene data show CDR1 as SQVTM and CDR2 as ANQGSEA. V was clipped by 4 bases and J by 4 bases, with 16 bases between them. The CDR3 totals 14 residues. The CDR3: CSVAPALGSYGYTF. The CDR3, as DNA: TGCAGCGTTGCCCCGGCCCTGGGGAGCTATGGCTACACCTTC.

V is TRBV19 and J is TRBJ1-1; 8 nucleotides line up with TRBD1. Germline CDR1 reads LNHDA; CDR2 reads SQIVND (reference sequence). The CDR3 consists of 16 residues. V was pared by 3 bases and J by 4 bases, with 10 bases of the junction left unmatched. CDR3: CASSIGQGSMFTEAFF. The CDR3 DNA is TGTGCCAGTAGTATCGGACAGGGTAGTATGTTCACTGAAGCTTTCTTT.

The chain is built from TRBV19 and TRBJ1-4; a weak D match, TRBD1 (5 bases). The germline V gene has CDR1 LNHDA and CDR2 SQIVND (reference sequence). The CDR3 spans 13 residues. V shed 9 bases and J shed 3 bases, with 11 bases lying between them. CDR3 residues: CASEGAANEKLFF. The DNA of the CDR3 is TGTGCCAGCGAAGGGGCCGCTAATGAAAAACTGTTTTTT.

The rearrangement joins TRBV4-2 to TRBJ1-5; D unresolved. The CDR3 has 12 amino acids. The germline gives CDR1 LGHNA, CDR2 YNFKEQ. V was shortened by 4 bases and J by 5 bases, with 6 bases between the two germline ends. In DNA, the CDR3 is TGTGCCAGCAGCCTACATGATCAGCCCCAGCATTTT. It codes for CASSLHDQPQHF.

The chain uses TRBV7-2 and TRBJ1-4; D might be TRBD1 (6 bases). The CDR3 is 16 amino acids. From germline, CDR1 is SGHTA and CDR2 FQGNSA. Trimming pared 5 bases from V and 4 bases from J, leaving 17 bases between. In nucleotides, the CDR3 is TGTGCCAGCAGCCCCACAATCGGGACAAATAATGAAAAACTGTTTTTT. Its protein product is CASSPTIGTNNEKLFF.

The genes are TRBV7-2 and TRBJ1-5; D gene ambiguous. CDR1 is SGHTA and CDR2 is FQGNSA in the germline V gene. Trimming removed 1 base at V and 7 bases at J, with 8 bases between. The CDR3 runs 13 residues. CDR3 sequence reads: CASSLGSVQPQHF. Written as DNA, the CDR3 is TGTGCCAGCAGCTTAGGCTCGGTCCAGCCCCAGCATTTT.

The sample holds one count of this clone. The V gene is TRBV15, the J gene TRBJ2-1, with 8 positions matching TRBD1. Germline V CDR1 and CDR2: LNHNV, YYDKDF (reference sequence). V lost 2 bases, J lost 7 bases, and 7 bases stayed unmatched. The CDR3 totals 15 residues. CDR3 nucleotides: TGTGCCACCAGCAGAAGGACAGGGAGTGCGAATGAGCAGTTCTTC. Amino acid sequence: CATSRRTGSANEQFF. Full variable domain (remainder filled in from reference TRBV15 and TRBJ2-1): DAMVIQNPRYQVTQFGKPVTLSCSQTLNHNVMYWYQQKSSQAPKLLFHYYDKDFNNEADTPDNFQSRRPNTSFCFLDIRSPGLGDTAMYLCATSRRTGSANEQFFGPGTRLTVL.

V is TRBV9 and J is TRBJ2-1; weak D call: TRBD2 (5 bases). The V end was cut by 1 base, the J end by 9 bases, with 17 bases between. The V gene's germline CDR1 is SGDLS and CDR2 YYNGEE. This CDR3 is built from 15 residues. CDR3 coding DNA: TGTGCCAGCAGCGTATCCAATTTTGAGCGGTCTGAGCAGTTCTTC. Translating gives CASSVSNFERSEQFF. The full variable domain, with the rest looked up from reference TRBV9 and TRBJ2-1, is DSGVTQTPKHLITATGQRVTLRCSPRSGDLSVYWYQQSLDQGLQFLIQYYNGEERAKGNILERFSAQQFPDLHSELNLSSLELGDSALYFCASSVSNFERSEQFFGPGTRLTVL.

The chain combines TRBV19 with TRBJ1-6; D gene uncertain. There are 18 residues in the CDR3. Trimming took off 5 bases at V and 6 bases at J, with 23 bases between the two ends. Germline CDR1 LNHDA, CDR2 SQIVND (reference sequence). Here the CDR3 DNA reads TGTGCCAGTAGTCCACCAAACCGGGTCCCGACGCGTAATTCACCCCTCCACTTT. It is translated as CASSPPNRVPTRNSPLHF.

With respect to this clone: The junction and the germline gene differ at one end; a read error may be behind it. This chain uses TRBV7-7 with TRBJ2-5; D not resolved. The CDR3 sequence is 13 residues long. CDR1 is SSHAT and CDR2 is FNYEAQ in the germline V gene (reference sequence). The CDR3 reads CASSSYPGETQYF. The CDR3 nucleotides read TGTGCTAGCAGCTCCTACCCCGGGGAGACCCAGTACTTC.